The rows below give T cell receptor beta chains drawn from one sample of a study of cytomegalovirus exposure and HLA in healthy donors. TCRdb's copy holds only in-frame clones and misses some; the assay was immunoSEQ multiplex PCR. The data contain 100,000 to 150,000 clones, 77% of them seen just once; the ten biggest clones take up approximately 1.5%. Sequencing was performed on PBMCs. The source is a woman between 40 and 55 years old in good health and CMV-seronegative. Both conserved end residues are part of each CDR3. D genes are given only for firm matches. Some rows mark clone size as missing; the rest say once, few, many or name a class of expanded clone.

CDR3aa: CASSARGGYTF; CDR3nt: TGTGCCAGCAGCGCCAGGGGTGGCTACACCTTC; d_gene: -; abundance: -; v_gene: TRBV6-5; j_gene: TRBJ1-2; len: 11
CDR3aa: CASSLSGGWQPQHF; CDR3nt: TGTGCCAGCAGTTTATCAGGAGGCTGGCAGCCCCAGCATTTT; d_gene: -; abundance: -; v_gene: TRBV27; j_gene: TRBJ1-5; len: 14
CDR3aa: CASSLSREAFF; CDR3nt: TGTGCCAGCAGTTTAAGCAGGGAAGCTTTCTTT; d_gene: -; abundance: -; v_gene: TRBV28; j_gene: TRBJ1-1; len: 11
CDR3aa: CAWISADLTDTQYF; CDR3nt: TGTGCCTGGATTTCGGCGGATCTCACAGATACGCAGTATTTT; d_gene: -; abundance: -; v_gene: TRBV30; j_gene: TRBJ2-3; len: 14
CDR3aa: CASSYSSGAEGAFF; CDR3nt: TGTGCCAGCAGTTACTCATCAGGGGCCGAAGGAGCTTTCTTT; d_gene: -; abundance: few; v_gene: TRBV6-5; j_gene: TRBJ1-1; len: 14
CDR3aa: CASSIERQVYGYTF; CDR3nt: TGTGCCAGTAGTATAGAACGACAGGTCTATGGCTACACCTTC; d_gene: -; abundance: -; v_gene: TRBV19; j_gene: TRBJ1-2; len: 14
CDR3aa: CASSLLRGADQPQHF; CDR3nt: TGTGCCAGTAGCCTCCTCAGGGGAGCGGATCAGCCCCAGCATTTT; d_gene: -; abundance: few; v_gene: TRBV19; j_gene: TRBJ1-5; len: 15
CDR3aa: CASSQSFYGYTF; CDR3nt: TGTGCCAGCAGTCAGTCCTTCTATGGCTACACCTTC; d_gene: -; abundance: -; v_gene: TRBV6-6; j_gene: TRBJ1-2; len: 12
CDR3aa: CASSRQGDGGTEAFF; CDR3nt: TGCGCCAGCAGCAGACAGGGGGATGGAGGCACTGAAGCTTTCTTT; d_gene: TRBD1; abundance: few; v_gene: TRBV5-1; j_gene: TRBJ1-1; len: 15
CDR3aa: CASSEIPGGGSYEQYF; CDR3nt: TGTGCCAGCAGTGAAATACCGGGGGGGGGCTCCTACGAGCAGTACTTC; d_gene: TRBD2; abundance: -; v_gene: TRBV6-1; j_gene: TRBJ2-7; len: 16
CDR3aa: CASTPREQGANSPLHF; CDR3nt: TGTGCCAGCACCCCTCGGGAACAGGGGGCTAATTCACCCCTCCACTTT; d_gene: TRBD1; abundance: -; v_gene: TRBV7-8; j_gene: TRBJ1-6; len: 16
CDR3aa: CASTLGTNTDTQYF; CDR3nt: TGTGCCAGCACTCTCGGTACCAACACAGATACGCAGTATTTT; d_gene: -; abundance: once; v_gene: TRBV6-1; j_gene: TRBJ2-3; len: 14
CDR3aa: CASSDRAGRSGANVLTF; CDR3nt: TGCGCCAGCAGCGACAGGGCGGGTCGCTCTGGGGCCAACGTCCTGACTTTC; d_gene: TRBD1; abundance: -; v_gene: TRBV5-1; j_gene: TRBJ2-6; len: 17
CDR3aa: CARSLAGNWEQYF; CDR3nt: TGTGCCAGAAGCTTGGCAGGGAATTGGGAGCAGTACTTC; d_gene: -; abundance: few; v_gene: TRBV5-3; j_gene: TRBJ2-7; len: 13
CDR3aa: CASSNVQRLAGKKQFF; CDR3nt: TGTGCCAGCAGCAATGTCCAAAGACTAGCGGGGAAGAAGCAGTTCTTC; d_gene: -; abundance: few; v_gene: TRBV21-1; j_gene: TRBJ2-1; len: 16
CDR3aa: CASSFAGTYKSNYGYTF; CDR3nt: TGTGCCAGCAGTTTCGCAGGGACATACAAAAGTAACTATGGCTACACCTTC; d_gene: -; abundance: once; v_gene: TRBV28; j_gene: TRBJ1-2; len: 17
CDR3aa: CASSPGDREVHTEAFF; CDR3nt: TGTGCCAGCAGTCCCGGGGACAGAGAGGTGCACACTGAAGCTTTCTTT; d_gene: TRBD1; abundance: -; v_gene: TRBV28; j_gene: TRBJ1-1; len: 16
CDR3aa: CASSLSGGSGNTIYF; CDR3nt: TGCGCCAGCAGCTTGTCGGGGGGCTCTGGAAACACCATATATTTT; d_gene: -; abundance: -; v_gene: TRBV5-1; j_gene: TRBJ1-3; len: 15
CDR3aa: CAIAQGNYGYTF; CDR3nt: TGTGCCATCGCGCAGGGGAATTATGGCTACACCTTC; d_gene: -; abundance: -; v_gene: TRBV10-3; j_gene: TRBJ1-2; len: 12
CDR3aa: CASSYVTSSSYEQYF; CDR3nt: TGTGCCAGCAGTTACGTCACTAGTAGCTCCTACGAGCAGTACTTC; d_gene: -; abundance: few; v_gene: TRBV6-5; j_gene: TRBJ2-7; len: 15
CDR3aa: CASSSERTQYF; CDR3nt: TGTGCCAGCAGCTCGGAGAGGACCCAGTACTTC; d_gene: -; abundance: -; v_gene: TRBV11-2; j_gene: TRBJ2-5; len: 11
CDR3aa: CASREQGVWGYTF; CDR3nt: TGTGCCAGCAGGGAACAGGGGGTATGGGGCTACACCTTC; d_gene: TRBD1; abundance: few; v_gene: TRBV28; j_gene: TRBJ1-2; len: 13
CDR3aa: CASSLGTGIQPQHF; CDR3nt: TGTGCCAGCAGCTTAGGCACAGGGATTCAGCCCCAGCATTTT; d_gene: -; abundance: -; v_gene: TRBV7-9; j_gene: TRBJ1-5; len: 14
CDR3aa: CASSKKTGAGYEQYF; CDR3nt: TGTGCCAGCAGCAAAAAGACAGGTGCAGGTTACGAGCAGTACTTC; d_gene: -; abundance: -; v_gene: TRBV5-4; j_gene: TRBJ2-7; len: 15